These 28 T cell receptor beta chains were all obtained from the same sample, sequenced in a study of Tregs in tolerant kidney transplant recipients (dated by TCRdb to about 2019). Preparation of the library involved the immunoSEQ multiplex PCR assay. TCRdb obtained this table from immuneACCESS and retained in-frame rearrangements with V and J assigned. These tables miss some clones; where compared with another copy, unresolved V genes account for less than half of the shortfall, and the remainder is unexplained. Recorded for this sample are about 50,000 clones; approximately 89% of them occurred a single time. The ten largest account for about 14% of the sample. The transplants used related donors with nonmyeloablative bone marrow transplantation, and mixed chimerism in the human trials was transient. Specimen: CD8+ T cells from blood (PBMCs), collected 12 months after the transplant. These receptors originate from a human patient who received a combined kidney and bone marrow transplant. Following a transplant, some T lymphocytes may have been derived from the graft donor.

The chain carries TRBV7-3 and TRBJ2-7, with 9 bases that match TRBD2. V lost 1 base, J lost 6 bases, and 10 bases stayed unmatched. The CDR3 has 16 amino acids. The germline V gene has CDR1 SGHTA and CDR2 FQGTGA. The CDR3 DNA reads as TGTGCCAGCAGCTTAATCGGTGCGCGGGAGGGAGCCGAGCAGTACTTC. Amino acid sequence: CASSLIGAREGAEQYF.

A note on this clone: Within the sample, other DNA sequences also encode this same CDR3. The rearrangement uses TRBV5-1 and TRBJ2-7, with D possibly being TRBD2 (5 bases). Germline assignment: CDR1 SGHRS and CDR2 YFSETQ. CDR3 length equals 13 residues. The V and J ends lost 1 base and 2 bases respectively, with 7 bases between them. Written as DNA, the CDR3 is TGCGCCAGCAGCTTGACTAGGGCCTACGAGCAGTACTTC. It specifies CASSLTRAYEQYF.

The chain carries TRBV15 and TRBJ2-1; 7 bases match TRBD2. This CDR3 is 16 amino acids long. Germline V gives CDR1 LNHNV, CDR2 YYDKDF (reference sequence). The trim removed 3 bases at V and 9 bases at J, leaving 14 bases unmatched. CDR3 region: CATSRAWAGVAGEQFF. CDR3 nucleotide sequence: TGTGCCACCAGCAGGGCTTGGGCGGGAGTTGCCGGTGAGCAGTTCTTC.

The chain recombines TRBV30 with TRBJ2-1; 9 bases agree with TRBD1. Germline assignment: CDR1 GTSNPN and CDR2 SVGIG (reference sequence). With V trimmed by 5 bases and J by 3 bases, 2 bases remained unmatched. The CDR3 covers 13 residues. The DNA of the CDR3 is TGTGCCTGGGACAGGGGGTACTACAATGAGCAGTTCTTC. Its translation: CAWDRGYYNEQFF.

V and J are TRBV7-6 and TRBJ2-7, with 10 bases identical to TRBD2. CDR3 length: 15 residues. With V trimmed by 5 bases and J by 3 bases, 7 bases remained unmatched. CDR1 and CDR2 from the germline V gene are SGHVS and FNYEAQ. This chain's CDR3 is CASSLGLATDYEQYF. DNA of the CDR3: TGTGCCAGCAGCCTGGGACTAGCGACTGACTACGAGCAGTACTTC.

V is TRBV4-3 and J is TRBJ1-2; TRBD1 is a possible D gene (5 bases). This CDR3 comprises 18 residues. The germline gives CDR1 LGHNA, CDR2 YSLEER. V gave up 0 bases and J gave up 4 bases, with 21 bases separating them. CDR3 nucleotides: TGCGCCAGCAGCCAAGATACCTCCGACAGCATTGGGGCCTATGGCTACACCTTC. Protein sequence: CASSQDTSDSIGAYGYTF.

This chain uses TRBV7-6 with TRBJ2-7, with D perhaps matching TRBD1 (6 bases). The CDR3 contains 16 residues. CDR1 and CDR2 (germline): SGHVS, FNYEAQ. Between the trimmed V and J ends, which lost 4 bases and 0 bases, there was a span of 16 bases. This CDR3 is CASSSQADRSSYEQYF. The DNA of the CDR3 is TGTGCCAGCAGCTCCCAGGCGGACAGAAGCTCCTACGAGCAGTACTTC.

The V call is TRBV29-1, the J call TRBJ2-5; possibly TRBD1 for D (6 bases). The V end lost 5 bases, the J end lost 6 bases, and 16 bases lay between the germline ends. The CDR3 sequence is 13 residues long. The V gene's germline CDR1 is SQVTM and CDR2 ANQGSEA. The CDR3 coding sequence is TGCAGCGTTCGACCGGGACAAACACAGACCCAGTACTTC. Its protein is CSVRPGQTQTQYF.

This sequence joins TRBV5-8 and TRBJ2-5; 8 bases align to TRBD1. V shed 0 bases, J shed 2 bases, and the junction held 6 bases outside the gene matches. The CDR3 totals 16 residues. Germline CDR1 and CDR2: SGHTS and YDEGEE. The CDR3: CASSLDDRGLQETQYF. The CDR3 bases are TGTGCCAGCAGCTTGGATGACAGGGGATTACAAGAGACCCAGTACTTC.

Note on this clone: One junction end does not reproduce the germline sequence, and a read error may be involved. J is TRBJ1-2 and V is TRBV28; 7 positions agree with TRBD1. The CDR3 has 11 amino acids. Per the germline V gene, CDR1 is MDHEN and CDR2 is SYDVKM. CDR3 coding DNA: TGTGCCAGCACCACTATCGGCCGGGACAGCTTC. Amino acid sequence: CASTTIGRDSF.

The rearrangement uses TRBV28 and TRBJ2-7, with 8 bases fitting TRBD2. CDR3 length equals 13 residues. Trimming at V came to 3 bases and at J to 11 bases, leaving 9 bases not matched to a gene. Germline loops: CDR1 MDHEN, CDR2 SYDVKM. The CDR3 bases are TGTGCCAGCAGTTTGCCCGGGGGGGTAGTTGAGTACTTC. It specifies CASSLPGGVVEYF.

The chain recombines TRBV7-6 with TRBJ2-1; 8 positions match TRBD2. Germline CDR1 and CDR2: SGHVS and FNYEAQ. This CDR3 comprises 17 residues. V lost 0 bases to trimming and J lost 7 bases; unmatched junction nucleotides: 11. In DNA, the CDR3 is TGTGCCAGCAGCTTAGCGTTCGGAACGGGGGGGCGGAATGAGCAGTTCTTC. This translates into CASSLAFGTGGRNEQFF.

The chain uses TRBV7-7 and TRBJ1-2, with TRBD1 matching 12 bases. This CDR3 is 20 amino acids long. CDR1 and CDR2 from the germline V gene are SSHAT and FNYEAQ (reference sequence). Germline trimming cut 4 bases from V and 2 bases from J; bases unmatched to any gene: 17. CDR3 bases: TGTGCCAGCAGCTCAGAGCCCCGGGACAGGGGGCGAGGGCGAAACTATGGCTACACCTTC. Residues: CASSSEPRDRGRGRNYGYTF.

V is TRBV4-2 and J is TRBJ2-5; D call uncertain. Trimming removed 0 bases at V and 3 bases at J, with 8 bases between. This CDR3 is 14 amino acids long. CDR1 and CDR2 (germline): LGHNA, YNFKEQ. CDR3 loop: CASSQEYAEETQYF. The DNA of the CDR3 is TGTGCCAGCAGCCAAGAATATGCGGAAGAGACCCAGTACTTC.

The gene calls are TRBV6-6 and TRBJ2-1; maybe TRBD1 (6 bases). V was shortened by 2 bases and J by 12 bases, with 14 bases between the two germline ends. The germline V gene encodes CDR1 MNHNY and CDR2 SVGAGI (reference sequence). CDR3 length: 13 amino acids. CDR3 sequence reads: CASSYTGSGGQFF. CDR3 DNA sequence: TGTGCCAGCAGTTACACAGGGAGCGGAGGGCAGTTCTTC.

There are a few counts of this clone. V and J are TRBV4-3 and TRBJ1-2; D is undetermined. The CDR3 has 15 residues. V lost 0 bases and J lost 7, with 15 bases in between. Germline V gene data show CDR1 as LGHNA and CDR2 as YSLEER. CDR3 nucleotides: TGCGCCAGCAGCCAAGATATGGCGGGGTTTGGTGGCTACACCTTC. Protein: CASSQDMAGFGGYTF.

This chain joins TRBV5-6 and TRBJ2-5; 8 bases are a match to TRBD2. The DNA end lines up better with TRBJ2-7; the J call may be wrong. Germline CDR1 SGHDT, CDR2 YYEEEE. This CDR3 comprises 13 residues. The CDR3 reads CASSRGLASEQYF. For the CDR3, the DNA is TGTGCCAGCAGCCGAGGACTAGCTTCCGAGCAGTACTTC.

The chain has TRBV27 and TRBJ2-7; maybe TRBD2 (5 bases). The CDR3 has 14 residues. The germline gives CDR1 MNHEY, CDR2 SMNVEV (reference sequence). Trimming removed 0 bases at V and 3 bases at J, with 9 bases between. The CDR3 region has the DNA TGTGCCAGCAGTTTATCGAGCCGGGGCTACGAGCAGTACTTC. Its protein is CASSLSSRGYEQYF.

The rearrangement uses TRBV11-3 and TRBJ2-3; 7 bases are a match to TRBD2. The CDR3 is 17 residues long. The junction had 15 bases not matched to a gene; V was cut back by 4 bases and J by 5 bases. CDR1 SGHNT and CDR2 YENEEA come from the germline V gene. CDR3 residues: CASSSRRGAGAEDTQYF. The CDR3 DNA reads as TGTGCCAGCAGCTCCCGGCGGGGCGCGGGAGCAGAAGATACGCAGTATTTT.

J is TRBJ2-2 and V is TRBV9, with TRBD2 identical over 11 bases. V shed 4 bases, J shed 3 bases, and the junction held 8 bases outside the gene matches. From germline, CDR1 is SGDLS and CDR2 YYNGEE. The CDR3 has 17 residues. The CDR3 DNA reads TGTGCCAGCAGCTCCAGTAGCGGGGGGGGGTACACCGGGGAGCTGTTTTTT. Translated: CASSSSSGGGYTGELFF. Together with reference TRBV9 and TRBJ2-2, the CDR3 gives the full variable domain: DSGVTQTPKHLITATGQRVTLRCSPRSGDLSVYWYQQSLDQGLQFLIQYYNGEERAKGNILERFSAQQFPDLHSELNLSSLELGDSALYFCASSSSSGGGYTGELFFGEGSRLTVL.

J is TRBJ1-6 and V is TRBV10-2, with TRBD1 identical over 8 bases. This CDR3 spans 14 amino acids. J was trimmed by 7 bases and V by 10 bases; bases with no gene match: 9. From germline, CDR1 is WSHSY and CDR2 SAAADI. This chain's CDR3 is CATGTGFDNSPLHF. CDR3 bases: TGCGCCACCGGGACAGGATTCGACAATTCACCCCTCCACTTT.

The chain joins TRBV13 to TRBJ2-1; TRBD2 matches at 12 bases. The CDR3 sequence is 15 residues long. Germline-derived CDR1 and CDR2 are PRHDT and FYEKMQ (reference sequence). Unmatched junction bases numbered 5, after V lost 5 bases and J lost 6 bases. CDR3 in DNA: TGTGCCAGCAGCCTAGCGGGAGGGCCGAGCAATGAGCAGTTCTTC. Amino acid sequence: CASSLAGGPSNEQFF.

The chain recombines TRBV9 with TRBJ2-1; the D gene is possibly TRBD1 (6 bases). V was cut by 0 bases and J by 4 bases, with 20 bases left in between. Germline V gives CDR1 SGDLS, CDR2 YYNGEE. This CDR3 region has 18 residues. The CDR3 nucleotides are TGTGCCAGCAGCGTAGAAGGTGGTGGGGCAGGGGAGTACAATGAGCAGTTCTTC. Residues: CASSVEGGGAGEYNEQFF.

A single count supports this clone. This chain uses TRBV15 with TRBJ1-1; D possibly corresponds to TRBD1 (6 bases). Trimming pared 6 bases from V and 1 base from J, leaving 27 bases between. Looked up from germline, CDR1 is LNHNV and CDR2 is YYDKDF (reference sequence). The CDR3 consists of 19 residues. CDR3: CATRNAPGGYWTANTEAFF. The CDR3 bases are TGTGCCACCAGAAACGCCCCGGGGGGATATTGGACAGCGAACACTGAAGCTTTCTTT.

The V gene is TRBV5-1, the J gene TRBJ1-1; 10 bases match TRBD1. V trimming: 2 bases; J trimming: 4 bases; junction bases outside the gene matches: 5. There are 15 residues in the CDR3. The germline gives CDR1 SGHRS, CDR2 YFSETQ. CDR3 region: CASSLAGTGATEAFF. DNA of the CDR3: TGCGCCAGCAGCTTAGCCGGGACAGGGGCCACTGAAGCTTTCTTT.

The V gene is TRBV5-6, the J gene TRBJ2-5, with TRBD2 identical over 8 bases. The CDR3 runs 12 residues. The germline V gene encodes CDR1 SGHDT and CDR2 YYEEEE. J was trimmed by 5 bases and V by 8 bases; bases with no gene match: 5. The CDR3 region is CARDSGEETQYF. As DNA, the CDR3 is TGTGCCAGGGATAGCGGGGAGGAGACCCAGTACTTC. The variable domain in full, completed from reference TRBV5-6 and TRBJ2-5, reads DAGVTQSPTHLIKTRGQQVTLRCSPKSGHDTVSWYQQALGQGPQFIFQYYEEEERQRGNFPDRFSGHQFPNYSSELNVNALLLGDSALYLCARDSGEETQYFGPGTRLLVL.

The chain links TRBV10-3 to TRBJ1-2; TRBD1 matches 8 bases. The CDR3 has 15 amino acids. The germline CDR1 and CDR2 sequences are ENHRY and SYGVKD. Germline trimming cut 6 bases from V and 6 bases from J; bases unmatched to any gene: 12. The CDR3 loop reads CAIRGDTGQVDGYTF. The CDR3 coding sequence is TGTGCCATCAGAGGGGATACGGGACAGGTGGATGGCTACACCTTC.

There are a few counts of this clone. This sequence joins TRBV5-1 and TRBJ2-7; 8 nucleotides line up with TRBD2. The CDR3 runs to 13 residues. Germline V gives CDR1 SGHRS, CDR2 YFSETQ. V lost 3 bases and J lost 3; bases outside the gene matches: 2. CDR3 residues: CASSYLAGYEQYF. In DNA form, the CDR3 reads TGCGCCAGCAGCTATCTAGCGGGCTACGAGCAGTACTTC.